The sequence of this T cell receptor beta chain was determined in a study of CD8+CD57+ T cells in acquired aplastic anemia. In the study overall: Mean yield of DNA from sorted CD4+ and CD8+ cells was 3.2 ug. Broader study findings: Patients shared around 31 CD8+ CDR3 sequences with controls.

The sample holds many counts of this clonotype. The antigen remains unidentified. The CDR3 sequence is 15 residues long. Trimming shortened V by 0 bases and J by 1 base, and 9 bases separated the two germline ends. Germline V gene lookup returns CDR1 SGHNT and CDR2 YENEEA. All sequencing subjects had displayed CD8+CD57+ cell expansion on flow cytometry. Genomic DNA constituted the template upon which TCR beta VDJ and CDR3 profiling was performed. TCRdb analysed the reads with MiXCR anew, one entry per CDR3 protein. The repertoire has 450,000 to 600,000 distinct CDR3 sequences, around 30% of them found once; the top ten carry less than 1%.

The source is a human donor with aplastic anemia. The gene calls are TRBV11-3 and TRBJ1-1; D perhaps matches TRBD1 (6 bases). The specimen was sorted CD4+, CD8+, or CD8+CD57+ T cells (not recorded which) from PBMCs. DNA for the CDR3: TGTGCCAGCAGCTTAGATCTGACAGGGAACACTGAAGCTTTCTTT. It codes for CASSLDLTGNTEAFF.